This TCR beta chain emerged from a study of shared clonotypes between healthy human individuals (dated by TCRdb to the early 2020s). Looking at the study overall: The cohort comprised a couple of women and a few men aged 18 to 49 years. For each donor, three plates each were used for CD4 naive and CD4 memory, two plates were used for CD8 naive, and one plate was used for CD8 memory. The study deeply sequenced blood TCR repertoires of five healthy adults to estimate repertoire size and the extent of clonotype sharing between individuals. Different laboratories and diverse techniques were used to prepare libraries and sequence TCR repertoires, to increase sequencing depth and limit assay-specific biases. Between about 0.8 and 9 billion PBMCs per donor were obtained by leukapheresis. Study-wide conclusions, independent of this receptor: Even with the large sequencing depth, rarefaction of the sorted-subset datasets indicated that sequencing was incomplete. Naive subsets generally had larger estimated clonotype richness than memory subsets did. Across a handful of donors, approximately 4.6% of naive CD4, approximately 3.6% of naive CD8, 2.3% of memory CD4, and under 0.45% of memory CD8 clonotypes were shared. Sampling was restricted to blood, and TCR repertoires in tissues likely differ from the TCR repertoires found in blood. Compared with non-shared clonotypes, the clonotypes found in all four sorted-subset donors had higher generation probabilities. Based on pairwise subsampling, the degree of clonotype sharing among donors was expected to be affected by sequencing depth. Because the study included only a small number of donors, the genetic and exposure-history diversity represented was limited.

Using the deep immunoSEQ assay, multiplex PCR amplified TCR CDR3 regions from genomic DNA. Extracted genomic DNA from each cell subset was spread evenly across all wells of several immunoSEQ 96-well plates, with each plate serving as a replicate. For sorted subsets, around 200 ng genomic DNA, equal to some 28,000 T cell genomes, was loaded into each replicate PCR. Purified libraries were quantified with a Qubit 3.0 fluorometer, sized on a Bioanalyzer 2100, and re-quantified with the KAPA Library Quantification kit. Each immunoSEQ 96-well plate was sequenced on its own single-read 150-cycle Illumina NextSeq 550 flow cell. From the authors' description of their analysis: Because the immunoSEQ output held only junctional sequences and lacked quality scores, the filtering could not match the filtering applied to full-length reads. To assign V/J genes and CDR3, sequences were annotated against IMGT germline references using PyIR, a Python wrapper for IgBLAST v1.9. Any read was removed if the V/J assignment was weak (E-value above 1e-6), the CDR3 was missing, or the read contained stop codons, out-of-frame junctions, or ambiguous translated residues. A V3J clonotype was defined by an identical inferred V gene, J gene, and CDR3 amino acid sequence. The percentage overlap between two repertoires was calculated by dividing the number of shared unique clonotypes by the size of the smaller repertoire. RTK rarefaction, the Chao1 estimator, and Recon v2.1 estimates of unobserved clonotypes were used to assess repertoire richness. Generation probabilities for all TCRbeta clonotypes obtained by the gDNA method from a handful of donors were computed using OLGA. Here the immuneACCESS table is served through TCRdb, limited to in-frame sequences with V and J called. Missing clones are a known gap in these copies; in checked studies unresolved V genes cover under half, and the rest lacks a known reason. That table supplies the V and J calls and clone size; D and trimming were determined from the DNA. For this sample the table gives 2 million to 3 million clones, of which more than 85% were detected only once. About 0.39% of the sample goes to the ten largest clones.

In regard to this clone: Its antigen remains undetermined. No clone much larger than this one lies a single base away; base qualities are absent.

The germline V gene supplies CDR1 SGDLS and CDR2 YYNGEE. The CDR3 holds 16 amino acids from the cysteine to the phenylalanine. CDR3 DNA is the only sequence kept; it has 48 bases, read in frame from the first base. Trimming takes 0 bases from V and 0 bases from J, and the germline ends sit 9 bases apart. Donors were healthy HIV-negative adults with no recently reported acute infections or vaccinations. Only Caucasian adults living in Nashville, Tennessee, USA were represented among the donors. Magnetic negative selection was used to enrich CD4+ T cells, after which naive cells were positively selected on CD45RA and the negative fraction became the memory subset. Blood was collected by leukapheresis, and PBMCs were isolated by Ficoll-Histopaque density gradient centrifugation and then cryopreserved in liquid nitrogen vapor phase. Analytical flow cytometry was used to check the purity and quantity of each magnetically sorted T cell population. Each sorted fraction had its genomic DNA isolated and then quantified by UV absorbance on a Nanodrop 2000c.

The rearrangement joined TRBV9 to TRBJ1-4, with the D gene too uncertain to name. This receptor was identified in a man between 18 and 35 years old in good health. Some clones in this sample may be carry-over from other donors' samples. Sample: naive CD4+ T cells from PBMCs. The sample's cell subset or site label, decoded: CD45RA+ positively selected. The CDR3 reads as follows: CASSVDSAATNEKLFF. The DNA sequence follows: TGTGCCAGCAGCGTAGACAGTGCTGCAACTAATGAAAAACTGTTTTTT.